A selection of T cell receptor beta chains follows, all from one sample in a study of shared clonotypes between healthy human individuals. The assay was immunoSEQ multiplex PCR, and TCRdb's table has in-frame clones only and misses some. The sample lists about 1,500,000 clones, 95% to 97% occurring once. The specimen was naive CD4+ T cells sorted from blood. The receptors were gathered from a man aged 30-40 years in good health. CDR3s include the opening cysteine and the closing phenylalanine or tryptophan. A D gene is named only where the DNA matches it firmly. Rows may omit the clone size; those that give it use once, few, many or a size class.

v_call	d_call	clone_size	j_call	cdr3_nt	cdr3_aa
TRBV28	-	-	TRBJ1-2	TGTGCCAGCAGGCGTCCGGACACCTGGGGCTATGGCTACACCTTC	CASRRPDTWGYGYTF
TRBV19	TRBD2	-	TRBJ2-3	TGTGCCAGTAGGCCCCTCCTAGCGGGAGTCCATCCAGATACGCAGTATTTT	CASRPLLAGVHPDTQYF
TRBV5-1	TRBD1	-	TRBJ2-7	TGCGCCAGCAGCAAAGAGGCCGGGACAGGGGCTGGCGAGCAGTACTTC	CASSKEAGTGAGEQYF
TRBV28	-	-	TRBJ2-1	TGTGCCAGCGACAGCTCCTACAATGAGCAGTTCTTC	CASDSSYNEQFF
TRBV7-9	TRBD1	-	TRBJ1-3	TGTGCCAGCAGCCCGCGGGGACAGGGGACTGGAAACACCATATATTTT	CASSPRGQGTGNTIYF
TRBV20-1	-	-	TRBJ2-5	TGCAGTGCTAGTCCCCAAGAGACCCAGTACTTC	CSASPQETQYF
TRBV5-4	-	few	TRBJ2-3	TGTGCCAGCAGCTTGGTGGAAACTAGCACAGATACGCAGTATTTT	CASSLVETSTDTQYF
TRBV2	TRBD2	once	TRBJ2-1	TGTGCCAGCAGCGAAATAGCGGGAGGGAACAATGAGCAGTTCTTC	CASSEIAGGNNEQFF
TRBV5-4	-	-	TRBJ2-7	TGTGCCAGCAGCCCCCCTCGGGGCCGAGATTACGAGCAGTACTTC	CASSPPRGRDYEQYF
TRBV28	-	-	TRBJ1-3	TGTGCCAGCAGTCGAAGCCCCGCGGCAGCAGGAAACACCATATATTTT	CASSRSPAAAGNTIYF
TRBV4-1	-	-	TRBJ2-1	TGCGCCAGCAGCCAGCTGGGATTCGCCTACAATGAGCAGTTCTTC	CASSQLGFAYNEQFF
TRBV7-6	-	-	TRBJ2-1	TGTGCCAGCAGCTTGGAGGGAGTTGTGGGTTATGAGCAGTTCTTC	CASSLEGVVGYEQFF
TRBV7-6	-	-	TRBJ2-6	TGTGCCAGCAGCTTAGGCGCCTCTGGGGCCAACGTCCTGACTTTC	CASSLGASGANVLTF
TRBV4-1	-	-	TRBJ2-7	TGCGCCAGCAGCCCTCGGGAGATCCCCTACGAGCAGTACTTC	CASSPREIPYEQYF
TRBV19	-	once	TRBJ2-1	TGTGCCAGTAGTAGTTGGTACAATGAGCAGTTCTTC	CASSSWYNEQFF
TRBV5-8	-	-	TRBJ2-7	TGTGCCAGCAGCCAAGGTCGTGGCAGGGTTTACTACGAGCAGTACTTC	CASSQGRGRVYYEQYF
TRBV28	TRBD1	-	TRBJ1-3	TGTGCCAGCGGGACAGCAGGAAACACCATATATTTT	CASGTAGNTIYF
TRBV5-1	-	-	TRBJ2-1	TGCGCCAGCAGCTTGGGGCAGGGAGATAATGAGCAGTTCTTC	CASSLGQGDNEQFF
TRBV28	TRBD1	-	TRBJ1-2	TGTGCCAGCAGTTCAAGACAGGGGCATGGCTACACCTTC	CASSSRQGHGYTF
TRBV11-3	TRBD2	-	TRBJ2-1	TGTGCCAGCAGCTTAGGGGCTAGCGGGAAGAATGAGCAGTTCTTC	CASSLGASGKNEQFF
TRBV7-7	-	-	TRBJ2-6	TGTGCTAGCAGCTTAGAGCCGTCTGGGGCCAACGTCCTGACTTTC	CASSLEPSGANVLTF
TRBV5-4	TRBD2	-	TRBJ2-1	TGTGCCAGCAGCGTGGGTACTAGCGGGAGTGTGAGGGGGTTCTTC	CASSVGTSGSVRGFF
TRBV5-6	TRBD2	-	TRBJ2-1	TGTGCCAGCAGCCCAAGCGGGAGAAGGAATGAGCAGTTCTTC	CASSPSGRRNEQFF
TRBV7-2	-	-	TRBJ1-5	TGTGCCAGCAGCTTAGGGCAGTTTAGCAATCAGCCCCAGCATTTT	CASSLGQFSNQPQHF
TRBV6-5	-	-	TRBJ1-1	TGTGCCAGCAGCACAACAGTAAACACTGAAGCTTTCTTT	CASSTTVNTEAFF
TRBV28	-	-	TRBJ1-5	TGTGCCAGCAGGGGTTCCAATCAGCCCCAGCATTTT	CASRGSNQPQHF
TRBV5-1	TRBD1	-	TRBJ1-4	TGCGCCAGCAGCTTGGCAGCAGGGGGAGTTAACAATGAAAAACTGTTTTTT	CASSLAAGGVNNEKLFF
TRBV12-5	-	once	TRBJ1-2	TGTGCTAGTGGTTTGTCCATGGGGCATGGGTATGGCTACACCTTC	CASGLSMGHGYGYTF
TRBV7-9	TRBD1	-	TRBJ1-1	TGTGCCAGCAGTCCGCCCCTGGGGACAGGGGGCATCGCTGAAGCTTTCTTT	CASSPPLGTGGIAEAFF
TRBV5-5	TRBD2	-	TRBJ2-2	TGTGCCAGCAGCCCGGGACTAGCGGGGTACACCGGGGAGCTGTTTTTT	CASSPGLAGYTGELFF
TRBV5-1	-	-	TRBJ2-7	TGCGCCAGCAGCCAAGACTTGGAGCAGTACTTC	CASSQDLEQYF
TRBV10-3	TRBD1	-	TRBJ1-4	TGTGCCATCAGTGCGGGGACAGGGGGCGCAGGGGGTGAAAAACTGTTTTTT	CAISAGTGGAGGEKLFF
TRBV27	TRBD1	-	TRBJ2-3	TGTGCCAGCAGTAGGACAGGGAGCACAGATACGCAGTATTTT	CASSRTGSTDTQYF